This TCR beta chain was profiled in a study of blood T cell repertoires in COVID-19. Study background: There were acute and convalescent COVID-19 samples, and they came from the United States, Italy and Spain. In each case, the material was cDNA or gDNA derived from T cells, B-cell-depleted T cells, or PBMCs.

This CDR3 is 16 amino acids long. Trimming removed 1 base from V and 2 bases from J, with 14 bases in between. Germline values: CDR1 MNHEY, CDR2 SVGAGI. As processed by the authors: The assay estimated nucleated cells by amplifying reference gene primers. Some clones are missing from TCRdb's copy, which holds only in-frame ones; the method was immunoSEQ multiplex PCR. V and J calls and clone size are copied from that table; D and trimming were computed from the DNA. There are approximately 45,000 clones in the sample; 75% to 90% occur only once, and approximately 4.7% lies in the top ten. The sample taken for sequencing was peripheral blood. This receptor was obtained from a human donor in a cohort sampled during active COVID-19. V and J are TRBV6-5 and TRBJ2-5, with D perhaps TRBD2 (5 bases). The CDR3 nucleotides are TGTGCCAGCAGTTACTTGGGAGTCACTTTACAAGAGACCCAGTACTTC. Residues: CASSYLGVTLQETQYF.